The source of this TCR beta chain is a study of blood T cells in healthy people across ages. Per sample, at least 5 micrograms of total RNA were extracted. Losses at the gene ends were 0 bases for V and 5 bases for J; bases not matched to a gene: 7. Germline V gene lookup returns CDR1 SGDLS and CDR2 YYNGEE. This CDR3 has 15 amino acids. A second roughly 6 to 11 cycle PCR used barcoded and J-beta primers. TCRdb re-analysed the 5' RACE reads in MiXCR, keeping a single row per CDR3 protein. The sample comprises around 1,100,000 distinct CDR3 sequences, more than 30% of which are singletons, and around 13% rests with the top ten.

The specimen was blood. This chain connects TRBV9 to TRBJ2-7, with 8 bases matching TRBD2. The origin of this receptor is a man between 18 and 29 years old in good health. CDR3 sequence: CASSVGLALLDEQYF. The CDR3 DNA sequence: TGTGCCAGCAGCGTAGGACTAGCGCTTTTGGACGAGCAGTACTTC.